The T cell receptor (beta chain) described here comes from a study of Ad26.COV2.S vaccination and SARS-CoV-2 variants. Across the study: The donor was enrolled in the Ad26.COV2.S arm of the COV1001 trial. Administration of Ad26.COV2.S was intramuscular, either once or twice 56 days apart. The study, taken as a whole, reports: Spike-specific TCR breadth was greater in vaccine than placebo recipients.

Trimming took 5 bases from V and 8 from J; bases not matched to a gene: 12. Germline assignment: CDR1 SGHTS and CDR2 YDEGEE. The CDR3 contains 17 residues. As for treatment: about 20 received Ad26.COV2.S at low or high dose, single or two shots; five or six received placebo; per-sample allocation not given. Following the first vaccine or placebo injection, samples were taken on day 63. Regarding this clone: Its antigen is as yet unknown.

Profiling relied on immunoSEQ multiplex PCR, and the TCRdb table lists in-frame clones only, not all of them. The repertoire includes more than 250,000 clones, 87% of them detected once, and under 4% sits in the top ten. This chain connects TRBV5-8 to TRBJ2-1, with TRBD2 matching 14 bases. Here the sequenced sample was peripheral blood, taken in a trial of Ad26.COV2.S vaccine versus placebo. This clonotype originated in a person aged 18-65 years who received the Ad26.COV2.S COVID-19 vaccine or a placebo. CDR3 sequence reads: CASRVAPTSGGAYEQFF. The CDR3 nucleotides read TGTGCCAGCAGAGTTGCCCCGACTAGCGGGGGGGCCTATGAGCAGTTCTTC.